What follows are 21 T cell receptor beta chains derived from one specimen sequenced in a study of OX40 agonist ivuxolimab in advanced cancers. Assay: immunoSEQ multiplex PCR; the TCRdb copy retains only in-frame clones and omits some. Among about 26,000 clones listed, 85% were seen once. The sequencing here drew on CD4+ or CD8+ T cells sorted from blood, taken in a trial of the OX40 agonist ivuxolimab. All receptors come from an adult with an advanced solid tumor such as melanoma, head and neck, liver or kidney cancer.

V usage is TRBV28 and J usage is TRBJ1-6; 8 bases are shared with TRBD1. The trim removed 6 bases at V and 7 bases at J, leaving 5 bases unmatched. This CDR3 spans 14 amino acids. The germline CDR1 and CDR2 sequences are MDHEN and SYDVKM. The CDR3 here is CASRRDRGNSPLHF. The CDR3 DNA reads TGTGCCAGCAGACGCGACAGGGGAAATTCACCCCTCCACTTT.

This chain links TRBV19 with TRBJ2-1, with no clear D. V lost 3 bases and J lost 9, with 6 bases in between. Germline CDR1 LNHDA, CDR2 SQIVND (reference sequence). The CDR3 runs to 11 residues. This CDR3 is CASSMQVEQFF. The CDR3 nucleotides are TGTGCCAGTAGTATGCAGGTTGAGCAGTTCTTC.

Written as DNA, the CDR3 is TGTGCCAGCGGAGGTCAGCCCCAGCATTTT. It is translated as CASGGQPQHF. The chain couples TRBV6-1 to TRBJ1-5; D is uncertain. CDR1 is MNHNS and CDR2 is SASEGT in the germline V gene. The CDR3 totals 10 residues. V was trimmed by 8 bases and J by 6 bases, leaving 5 bases between them.

The chain has TRBV4-1 and TRBJ2-5, with D possibly matching TRBD2 (5 bases). The CDR3 sequence is 14 residues long. Germline V gives CDR1 MGHRA, CDR2 YSYEKL. V gave up 4 bases and J gave up 1 base, with 10 bases separating them. The CDR3 nucleotides read TGCGCCAGCAGCCCCGGGATACCCCAAGAGACCCAGTACTTC. Amino acid sequence: CASSPGIPQETQYF.

The chain links TRBV13 to TRBJ2-7; 11 bases are shared with TRBD2. V shed 2 bases and J 0 bases; nucleotides not matched to a gene: 6. The CDR3 covers 17 residues. Germline V gene lookup returns CDR1 PRHDT and CDR2 FYEKMQ (reference sequence). The CDR3 sequence is CASSLISGRGTSYEQYF. CDR3 nucleotides: TGTGCCAGCAGCTTAATTAGCGGGAGGGGGACCTCCTACGAGCAGTACTTC. The complete variable domain, with remaining parts taken from reference TRBV13 and TRBJ2-7, reads AAGVIQSPRHLIKEKRETATLKCYPIPRHDTVYWYQQGPGQDPQFLISFYEKMQSDKGSIPDRFSAQQFSDYHSELNMSSLELGDSALYFCASSLISGRGTSYEQYFGPGTRLTVT.

The genes are TRBV7-2 and TRBJ2-1, with 9 bases aligning to TRBD2. In germline, CDR1 is SGHTA, CDR2 FQGNSA. Trimming cost V 5 bases and J 1 base; bases outside gene matches: 6. CDR3 length: 16 amino acids. The CDR3 spells CASSPGLANSYNEQFF. For the CDR3, the DNA is TGTGCCAGCAGCCCGGGACTAGCTAATTCCTACAATGAGCAGTTCTTC.

This sequence joins TRBV6-6 and TRBJ1-1; D gene unclear. Germline CDR1 MNHNY, CDR2 SVGAGI (reference sequence). The CDR3 contains 12 residues. Trimming cost V 6 bases and J 7 bases, with 12 bases left between them. The CDR3 DNA reads as TGTGCCAGCAGCCCAAGTTGGGTTGAAGCTTTCTTT. It translates to CASSPSWVEAFF.

The CDR3 spells CASSQDKVSVTNEKLFF. CDR3 DNA sequence: TGCGCCAGCAGCCAAGACAAGGTCAGCGTAACTAATGAAAAACTGTTTTTT. This chain links TRBV4-1 with TRBJ1-4; D uncertain. This CDR3 spans 17 amino acids. V dropped 0 bases and J dropped 1 base, with 12 bases sitting between them. Per the germline V gene, CDR1 is MGHRA and CDR2 is YSYEKL.

The chain joins TRBV9 to TRBJ1-4; TRBD1 aligns across 9 bases. Germline loops: CDR1 SGDLS, CDR2 YYNGEE. Trimming took 3 bases from V and 0 from J; bases not matched to a gene: 12. The length of the CDR3 is 19 residues. The CDR3 bases are TGTGCCAGCAGCGCCCCCCCGGGACAGGGCACCGCAACTAATGAAAAACTGTTTTTT. Residues: CASSAPPGQGTATNEKLFF.

V is TRBV19 and J is TRBJ2-3; D unresolved. The CDR3 spans 15 residues. CDR1 LNHDA and CDR2 SQIVND come from the germline V gene (reference sequence). Trimming removed 3 bases from V and 4 bases from J, with 14 bases in between. The CDR3 here is CASSMGSGWSDTQYF. Written as DNA, the CDR3 is TGTGCCAGTAGTATGGGTTCTGGGTGGTCAGATACGCAGTATTTT.

The CDR3 sequence: CASSRGSGRAGSYEQYF. In nucleotides, the CDR3 is TGTGCCAGCAGTAGGGGTAGCGGGAGGGCCGGGTCATACGAGCAGTACTTC. The chain joins TRBV7-2 to TRBJ2-7; 11 nucleotides align to TRBD2. J gave up 4 bases and V 6 bases, and 14 bases lay outside the gene matches. The CDR3 is 17 amino acids. Germline CDR1 SGHTA, CDR2 FQGNSA.

V is TRBV11-3 and J is TRBJ2-1, with a possible D match to TRBD2 (5 bases). The CDR3 totals 17 residues. Germline CDR1 SGHNT, CDR2 YENEEA. V lost 0 bases, J lost 1 base, and 13 bases lay in between. CDR3 in DNA: TGTGCCAGCAGCTTAGATGGGCTGACGGGGTCCTACAATGAGCAGTTCTTC. It translates to CASSLDGLTGSYNEQFF.

DNA of the CDR3: TGTGCCAGCAGCCAAGATTTGAGGCTAGCGGGGGGGCCTGGCAATGAGCAGTTCTTC. Protein product: CASSQDLRLAGGPGNEQFF. J is TRBJ2-1 and V is TRBV4-2; 12 nucleotides align to TRBD2. V lost 0 bases to trimming and J lost 6 bases; unmatched junction nucleotides: 12. This CDR3 comprises 19 residues. In germline, CDR1 is LGHNA, CDR2 YNFKEQ.

This sequence joins TRBV27 and TRBJ2-1; 7 nucleotides match TRBD2. CDR1 is MNHEY and CDR2 is SMNVEV in the germline V gene (reference sequence). CDR3 size: 15 residues. Trimming took 10 bases from V and 0 from J; bases not matched to a gene: 9. The CDR3 sequence is CAIWGLPSSYNEQFF. CDR3 DNA sequence: TGTGCCATCTGGGGACTACCAAGCTCCTACAATGAGCAGTTCTTC.

A remark on this clone: The germline gene is not matched at one end of the junction; a read error may be the cause. The gene calls are TRBV5-6 and TRBJ1-1; D perhaps matches TRBD1 (5 bases). CDR3 length: 16 amino acids. Germline V gives CDR1 SGHDT, CDR2 YYEEEE. The CDR3 reads CASTLGVRTLDTEAFF. In DNA form, the CDR3 reads TGTGCCAGCACCTTGGGGGTTAGGACTTTGGACACTGAAGCTTTCTTT.

In its sample, this clone was seen once. The V and J genes are TRBV6-6 and TRBJ2-3; no clear D. There are 15 residues in the CDR3. Trimming removed 0 bases from V and 7 bases from J, with 14 bases in between. Germline assignment: CDR1 MNHNY and CDR2 SVGAGI (reference sequence). The DNA for the CDR3 is TGTGCCAGCAGTTACTCCTTGGAAGGGCTGAATACGCAGTATTTT. This encodes CASSYSLEGLNTQYF.

V usage is TRBV27 and J usage is TRBJ2-2; D may be TRBD1 (6 bases). The CDR3 contains 15 residues. Germline V gives CDR1 MNHEY, CDR2 SMNVEV (reference sequence). V was shortened by 2 bases and J by 0 bases, with 7 bases between the two germline ends. The CDR3 nucleotides read TGTGCCAGCAGTTTACACAGGGCGAACACCGGGGAGCTGTTTTTT. It yields the protein CASSLHRANTGELFF.

The J gene is TRBJ2-3, the V gene TRBV5-4; possibly TRBD1 for D (6 bases). CDR1 is SGHNT and CDR2 is YYREEE in the germline V gene (reference sequence). Trimming shortened V by 4 bases and J by 5 bases, and 14 bases separated the two germline ends. The CDR3 sequence is 14 residues long. CDR3 protein: CASSLQGTLDTQYF. The CDR3 DNA sequence: TGTGCCAGCAGCCTTCAGGGGACGTTAGATACGCAGTATTTT.

V is TRBV19 and J is TRBJ2-1; D not certain. CDR1 is LNHDA, CDR2 SQIVND, per germline (reference sequence). The CDR3 is 15 residues long. Trimming shortened V by 2 bases and J by 0 bases, and 8 bases separated the two germline ends. CDR3 in DNA: TGTGCCAGTAGTATAATTGGGGACTCCTACAATGAGCAGTTCTTC. Protein sequence: CASSIIGDSYNEQFF.

The V call is TRBV21-1, the J call TRBJ1-1; TRBD1, the table's D call, was not compared with the DNA. TRBV21-1 is classified as a pseudogene. This CDR3 has 17 residues. The CDR3 is CASSKGLAGTAYTEAFF. CDR3 sequence (DNA): TGTGCCAGCAGCAAAGGTTTGGCCGGGACAGCGTACACTGAAGCTTTCTTT.

The rearrangement joins TRBV19 to TRBJ2-5, with D tentatively TRBD2 (5 bases). The CDR3 consists of 14 residues. Germline V lookup: CDR1 LNHDA, CDR2 SQIVND (reference sequence). V was cut by 4 bases and J by 5 bases, with 14 bases left in between. CDR3 region: CASSSPGVGETQYF. CDR3 coding DNA: TGTGCCAGTAGTAGCCCCGGGGTTGGCGAGACCCAGTACTTC.